This TCR beta chain was captured in a study of blood T cell repertoires in COVID-19. Profiled with immunoSEQ multiplex PCR; TCRdb holds only in-frame clones, not every one. Among 150,000 to 200,000 clones listed, around 80% were seen once. The length of the CDR3 is 15 residues. CDR1 SGHAT and CDR2 FQNNGV come from the germline V gene. V gave up 5 bases and J gave up 4 bases, with 17 bases separating them. The rearrangement uses TRBV11-2 and TRBJ1-2; no clear D gene. This sequence originates from a woman at least 80 years old with acute or convalescent COVID-19. The sequenced sample was peripheral blood. The CDR3 is CASSLSLSDPYGYTF. The CDR3 DNA sequence: TGTGCCAGCAGCCTCTCGCTTAGTGATCCCTATGGCTACACCTTC.